This T cell receptor beta chain is drawn from a study of cytomegalovirus exposure and HLA in healthy donors. On this clone: Antigen specificity is unknown.

The study ran its PCR with 60 Vbeta and 13 Jbeta primers. Profiled with immunoSEQ multiplex PCR; TCRdb holds only in-frame clones, not every one. The data contain about 160,000 clones, approximately 81% of them singletons. Findings of the study overall: Compared with the roughly 700-donor mean, an Asian-associated ancestry cluster reportedly had fewer N-insertions, according to a later analysis. In a later analysis, V- and J-gene trimming of beta chains associated with a DCLRE1C missense variant, replicated independently.

Deletions cut 5 bases from V and 5 bases from J, with 3 bases between. The CDR3 has 11 amino acids. CDR1 is LNHDA, CDR2 SQIVND, per germline (reference sequence). This TCR derives from a young woman in good health and CMV-seronegative. The chain is built from TRBV19 and TRBJ1-4, with D unresolved. What was sequenced was PBMCs. The CDR3 DNA reads TGTGCCAGTAGTCTGAATGAAAAACTGTTTTTT. Its translation: CASSLNEKLFF.